The entry below describes one TCR beta chain. Antigen unknown. The source material, RNA transcripts, was used to amplify TCR beta CDR3 regions. HTBI primers were used for first-round RT-PCR of the TCR CDR3. TCRdb reanalysed the multiplex PCR reads using MiXCR and keeps one entry per CDR3 protein. Of about 700,000 distinct CDR3 sequences listed, just under 45% are singletons. The data are from a study of T cells in Graves' hyperthyroidism and ophthalmopathy. Findings and caveats of the study: Most clonotypes expanded in the thyroid (above 0.001) were also present in blood.

V gave up 4 bases and J gave up 6 bases; unmatched junction bases: 6. The CDR3 extends over 15 amino acids. Germline CDR1 SGHTA, CDR2 FQGNSA. Uncontrolled infections, other autoimmune diseases, pregnancy or lactation led to exclusion of patients. What was sequenced was peripheral blood or thyroid tissue (not recorded which). The chain carries TRBV7-2 and TRBJ1-5, with 10 bases fitting TRBD1. This TCR was recovered from an adult man with Graves' disease, either hyperthyroidism or ophthalmopathy (not recorded which). The CDR3 protein is CASSYSGTGAQPQHF. The DNA of the CDR3 is TGTGCCAGCAGCTACTCCGGGACAGGGGCTCAGCCCCAGCATTTT.